This entry lists 27 T cell receptor beta chains sequenced from one sample in a study of spatial heterogeneity in lung cancer. For these receptors, no antigen is known. TCRdb reprocessed the 5' RACE reads via MiXCR and lists one record per CDR3 protein. The table records around 18,000 distinct CDR3 sequences, around 5% of them present only once. Time point noted: sample taken at primary tumor resection. Overall study results and limits: In tumors, expanded intratumoral alpha and beta TCR counts tracked mutation counts.

Sequenced here: lung tumor tissue, sampled at surgery. The source is a female donor with early-stage non-small cell lung cancer.

This clonotype was detected ten times or more. Within a library made for alpha chains, this beta chain is off target, and its count is uninformative. The rearrangement uses TRBV7-2 and TRBJ2-1; D remains unclear. Germline lookup yields CDR1 SGHTA and CDR2 FQGNSA. Trimming pared 5 bases from V and 5 bases from J, leaving 10 bases between. This CDR3 region has 13 residues. The CDR3 protein is CASSPSRHNEQFF. In DNA form, the CDR3 reads TGTGCCAGCAGCCCCTCCCGCCACAATGAGCAGTTCTTC.

This clonotype was counted ten times or more. This beta chain was picked up by a library intended for alpha chains and is off target, so its count carries little meaning. The V and J genes are TRBV29-1 and TRBJ2-6; no definite D call. The CDR3 is 16 residues long. V was clipped by 2 bases and J by 1 base, with 12 bases between them. The germline CDR1 and CDR2 sequences are SQVTM and ANQGSEA. The CDR3 region is CSVETDLNSGANVLTF. DNA of the CDR3: TGCAGCGTTGAAACAGACCTAAATTCTGGGGCCAACGTCCTGACTTTC. Full variable domain (remainder filled in from reference TRBV29-1 and TRBJ2-6): SAVISQKPSRDICQRGTSLTIQCQVDSQVTMMFWYRQQPGQSLTLIATANQGSEATYESGFVIDKFPISRPNLTFSTLTVSNMSPEDSSIYLCSVETDLNSGANVLTFGAGSRLTVL.

This clonotype was seen repeatedly, ten times or more. This beta chain is an off-target read within a library intended for alpha chains, so its frequency means little. This chain connects TRBV7-9 to TRBJ2-2; no definite D call. The CDR3 extends over 11 amino acids. V dropped 8 bases and J dropped 5 bases, with 6 bases sitting between them. The germline V gene has CDR1 SEHNR and CDR2 FQNEAQ (reference sequence). In DNA, the CDR3 is TGTGCCAGCTGGTCGACCGGGGAGCTGTTTTTT. Protein sequence: CASWSTGELFF.

This clonotype was counted at least ten times. This beta chain is an off-target read within a library intended for alpha chains, so its frequency means little. The CDR3 DNA reads as TGCAGCGTTGAAGATGACGCGGGAGGGGGTGAGCAGTACTTC. Translation: CSVEDDAGGGEQYF. This sequence joins TRBV29-1 and TRBJ2-7, with 9 bases matching TRBD2. Germline V gene data show CDR1 as SQVTM and CDR2 as ANQGSEA. With V trimmed by 0 bases and J by 7 bases, 7 bases remained unmatched. The CDR3 totals 14 residues.

In its sample, this clonotype ranks as medium-sized. This beta chain slipped into a library made for alpha chains as a stray read, so its size is not meaningful. The CDR3, as DNA: TGTGCCACCAGCAGAGATTTCGCGGCCGGGACAGGGGAGCTGTTTTTT. Translation: CATSRDFAAGTGELFF. The V and J genes are TRBV15 and TRBJ2-2, with a possible D match to TRBD1 (6 bases). Trimming pared 0 bases from V and 8 bases from J, leaving 16 bases between. There are 16 residues in the CDR3. The germline V gene encodes CDR1 LNHNV and CDR2 YYDKDF (reference sequence).

This clonotype was counted many times. Within a library made for alpha chains, this beta chain is off target, and its count is uninformative. In nucleotides, the CDR3 is TGTGCCAGCAGGCTCGACTCGCTTTTTCGGCAGTTCTTC. Encoded protein: CASRLDSLFRQFF. The rearrangement links TRBV2 to TRBJ2-1; D uncertain. CDR3 length equals 13 residues. Looked up from germline, CDR1 is SNHLY and CDR2 is FYNNEI. The ends were cut back, 6 bases at V and 12 bases at J, with 18 bases in the middle.

This clonotype was found many times. Within a library made for alpha chains, this beta chain is off target, and its count is uninformative. V is TRBV2 and J is TRBJ2-1; D is ambiguous. Germline V gives CDR1 SNHLY, CDR2 FYNNEI. The CDR3 totals 16 residues. V shed 3 bases and J shed 6 bases, with 18 bases lying between them. The CDR3 loop is CASSELRVVGGNEQFF. In DNA, the CDR3 is TGTGCCAGCAGTGAGCTTAGGGTAGTGGGTGGCAATGAGCAGTTCTTC.

As concerns this clonotype: In a library made to pick up alpha chains, this beta chain is a stray read with a size that means little. The rearrangement uses TRBV27 and TRBJ2-5; D call uncertain. CDR1 and CDR2 (germline): MNHEY, SMNVEV (reference sequence). Between the trimmed V and J ends, which lost 5 bases and 3 bases, there was a span of 13 bases. The CDR3 extends over 14 amino acids. The CDR3 coding sequence is TGTGCCAGCAGTACTCTCCGGACCGAAGAGACCCAGTACTTC. Translated, it gives CASSTLRTEETQYF.

This clonotype was detected ten times or more. Because this beta chain is a stray read in a library intended to capture alpha chains, its abundance should not be given much weight. This chain uses TRBV28 with TRBJ2-7, with TRBD2 as a possible D gene (7 bases). Looked up from germline, CDR1 is MDHEN and CDR2 is SYDVKM. The ends were cut back, 7 bases at V and 7 bases at J, with 14 bases in the middle. This CDR3 region has 12 residues. CDR3 bases: TGTGCCAGCACCGCGCGGGGGCGGGAGCAGTACTTC. It specifies CASTARGREQYF.

There are many counts of this clonotype. As an off-target read in a library built for alpha chains, this beta chain has a frequency of little significance. This chain joins TRBV20-1 and TRBJ2-7, with no clear D. The CDR3 is 12 amino acids. Trimming took off 6 bases at V and 2 bases at J, with 11 bases between the two ends. Germline-derived CDR1 and CDR2 are DFQATT and SNEGSKA (reference sequence). The CDR3: CSAPFTTYEQYF. In nucleotides, the CDR3 is TGCAGTGCCCCATTCACAACCTACGAGCAGTACTTC.

This clonotype was recorded at least ten times. This beta chain is off target for a library built for alpha chains, so its abundance means little. V is TRBV7-8 and J is TRBJ2-7; D gene uncertain. The CDR3 totals 12 residues. Germline V gene data show CDR1 as SGHVS and CDR2 as FQNEAQ. Trimming removed 4 bases at V and 3 bases at J, with 7 bases between. The CDR3 spells CASSSHRYEQYF. CDR3 coding DNA: TGTGCCAGCAGCTCACATCGCTACGAGCAGTACTTC.

Note on this clonotype: This beta chain lies outside the target of a library built for alpha chains; its clone size means little. This chain links TRBV6-2 or TRBV6-3 with TRBJ2-1; D is perhaps TRBD2 (5 bases). This CDR3 contains 14 residues. Trimming stripped 7 bases from V and 1 base from J, with 11 bases between. Germline V lookup: CDR1 MNHEY, CDR2 SVGEGT. CDR3: CASMRTGSYNEQFF. Written as DNA, the CDR3 is TGTGCCAGCATGCGGACTGGGTCCTACAATGAGCAGTTCTTC.

This clonotype was observed many times. This beta chain came through as a stray read in a library set up for alpha chains, and its size says little. The rearrangement joins TRBV21-1 to TRBJ1-1. TRBV21-1 counts as a pseudogene. The CDR3 runs to 13 residues. In DNA, the CDR3 is TGTGCCAGCAGCAGAGGACGGGACACTGAAGCTTTCTTT. As protein: CASSRGRDTEAFF.

This clonotype is judged medium-sized. This beta chain slipped into a library made for alpha chains as a stray read, so its size is not meaningful. The J gene is TRBJ1-6, the V gene TRBV28; D is uncertain. Germline loops: CDR1 MDHEN, CDR2 SYDVKM. This CDR3 has 15 amino acids. With 3 bases removed from V and 9 bases from J, the gap between germline ends came to 15 bases. DNA of the CDR3: TGTGCCAGCAGTTTGATTGCCTCCCGGATTTCACCCCTCCACTTT. It yields the protein CASSLIASRISPLHF. Complete variable domain (other parts from reference TRBV28 and TRBJ1-6): DVKVTQSSRYLVKRTGEKVFLECVQDMDHENMFWYRQDPGLGLRLIYFSYDVKMKEKGDIPEGYSVSREKKERFSLILESASTNQTSMYLCASSLIASRISPLHFGNGTRLTVT.

Many counts were recorded for this clonotype. This beta chain lies outside the target of a library built for alpha chains; its clone size means little. V and J are TRBV11-1 and TRBJ2-1; 11 bases fit TRBD2. Germline-derived CDR1 and CDR2 are SGHAT and FQDESV (reference sequence). Losses at the gene ends were 3 bases for V and 11 bases for J; bases not matched to a gene: 15. This CDR3 region has 17 residues. The CDR3 here is CASSFGLAGAGDPKQFF. The CDR3 DNA reads as TGTGCCAGCAGCTTCGGACTAGCGGGTGCCGGAGACCCGAAGCAGTTCTTC.

There are a few counts of this clonotype. Being off target in a library aimed at alpha chains, this beta chain has a size of little meaning. J is TRBJ2-7 and V is TRBV7-6, with 9 positions matching TRBD1. The germline V gene encodes CDR1 SGHVS and CDR2 FNYEAQ. After removal of 5 bases from V and 4 bases from J, the junction contained 6 bases not matched to a gene. The CDR3 is 14 amino acids. The CDR3 here is CASSLGQGMYEQYF. DNA for the CDR3: TGTGCCAGCAGCCTGGGACAGGGCATGTACGAGCAGTACTTC.

This clonotype was found many times. Within a library made for alpha chains, this beta chain is off target, and its count is uninformative. The V gene is TRBV30, the J gene TRBJ2-3; no reliable D call. CDR1 and CDR2 (germline): GTSNPN, SVGIG (reference sequence). This CDR3 is 13 amino acids long. CDR3 protein: CSFAETSTDTQYF. The DNA for the CDR3 is TGTTCCTTCGCGGAGACTAGCACAGATACGCAGTATTTT.

This clonotype was found many times. Within a library made for alpha chains, this beta chain is off target, and its count is uninformative. Written as DNA, the CDR3 is TGCAGTGCTAGTGACGCCTTCACAGATACGCAGTATTTT. Its protein is CSASDAFTDTQYF. This rearrangement joins TRBV20-1 to TRBJ2-3; D is undetermined. V shed 3 bases and J shed 2 bases, with 9 bases lying between them. The CDR3 is 13 amino acids. The V gene's germline CDR1 is DFQATT and CDR2 SNEGSKA (reference sequence).

The sample holds many counts of this clonotype. Since it is a stray read in a library aimed at alpha chains, this beta chain has a size that is not meaningful. This chain joins TRBV18 and TRBJ1-5; possibly TRBD1 for D (5 bases). CDR1 is KGHSH, CDR2 LQKENI, per germline. The V and J ends lost 5 bases and 3 bases respectively, with 17 bases between them. The CDR3 spans 16 residues. CDR3 nucleotide sequence: TGTGCCAGCTCAGCGGGACGGGGGTCTGACAATCAGCCCCAGCATTTT. It encodes CASSAGRGSDNQPQHF.

Ten or more counts support this clonotype. This beta chain is a stray sequence in a library constructed for alpha chains; its clone size is not meaningful. The CDR3 nucleotides read TGTGCCAGCAGTTTAGTTCACCCTCTAACAGATACGCAGTATTTT. Translation: CASSLVHPLTDTQYF. The V and J genes are TRBV27 and TRBJ2-3; D is ambiguous. Per the germline V gene, CDR1 is MNHEY and CDR2 is SMNVEV (reference sequence). The CDR3 totals 15 residues. Trimming took 2 bases from V and 3 from J, leaving 12 bases between them.

This clonotype was recorded at least ten times. This beta chain turned up in a library designed for alpha chains; as an off-target read, its abundance says little. The CDR3 DNA reads TGCAGCGTCGTCCTACAGGGGAACACTGAAGCTTTCTTT. It codes for CSVVLQGNTEAFF. This rearrangement joins TRBV29-1 to TRBJ1-1; perhaps TRBD1 as D (6 bases). The CDR3 consists of 13 residues. Germline CDR1 SQVTM, CDR2 ANQGSEA. V was shortened by 6 bases and J by 1 base, with 12 bases between the two germline ends.

By proportion, this clonotype is medium-sized. This beta chain was picked up by a library intended for alpha chains and is off target, so its count carries little meaning. The chain is built from TRBV19 and TRBJ2-1, with 10 bases identical to TRBD2. The V and J ends lost 6 bases and 2 bases, in that order; junction bases with no gene match: 4. The CDR3 is made up of 15 amino acids. Germline CDR1 and CDR2: LNHDA and SQIVND (reference sequence). The CDR3 DNA sequence: TGTGCCAGTAGACAAACTAGCGGGGCCTACAATGAGCAGTTCTTC. Amino acids: CASRQTSGAYNEQFF.

With respect to this clonotype: This beta chain is an off-target read within a library intended for alpha chains, so its frequency means little. This chain connects TRBV9 to TRBJ2-2; perhaps D is TRBD1 or TRBD2 (5 bases each). Deletions cut 0 bases from V and 4 bases from J, with 13 bases between. This CDR3 has 16 residues. The germline V gene encodes CDR1 SGDLS and CDR2 YYNGEE. Here the CDR3 DNA reads TGTGCCAGCAGCGTAGTTGGGGGTTCGGGCACCGGGGAGCTGTTTTTT. This gives the protein CASSVVGGSGTGELFF.

Ten or more counts support this clonotype. Within a library made for alpha chains, this beta chain is off target, and its count is uninformative. The CDR3 region is CASSLGASVQETQYF. Written as DNA, the CDR3 is TGTGCCAGCAGCTTAGGTGCTAGCGTACAAGAGACCCAGTACTTC. The chain joins TRBV7-2 to TRBJ2-5; D may be TRBD2 (6 bases). Between the trimmed V and J ends, which lost 1 base and 2 bases, there was a span of 11 bases. The CDR3 runs 15 residues. In germline, CDR1 is SGHTA, CDR2 FQGNSA.

This clonotype has at least ten counts. The library was built for alpha chains, so this beta chain is an off-target read and its size means little. V and J are TRBV6-5 and TRBJ2-7, with a tentative D call TRBD1 (5 bases). Germline V gives CDR1 MNHEY, CDR2 SVGAGI. With 7 bases removed from V and 5 bases from J, the gap between germline ends came to 18 bases. This CDR3 comprises 14 residues. In nucleotides, the CDR3 is TGTGCCAGCAACCTTCGGGCAGGGATCGACGAGCAGTACTTC. This codes for CASNLRAGIDEQYF.

This clonotype appeared a few times. The library was designed around alpha chains, so this beta chain is a stray read whose abundance carries little weight. This chain links TRBV2 with TRBJ2-1, with D possibly TRBD2 on 6 matching bases. Trimming shortened V by 7 bases and J by 1 base, and 8 bases separated the two germline ends. CDR1 and CDR2 (germline): SNHLY, FYNNEI. The CDR3 loop spans 13 amino acids. CDR3 coding DNA: TGTGCCAGCAACCGGGGGTCCTACAATGAGCAGTTCTTC. This translates into CASNRGSYNEQFF.

This clonotype was observed many times. This beta chain is an off-target read within a library intended for alpha chains, so its frequency means little. This sequence joins TRBV23-1 and TRBJ1-4; D gene unclear. TRBV23-1 counts as an open reading frame of uncertain function. The CDR3 is 17 amino acids. Trimming removed 0 bases at V and 0 bases at J, with 11 bases between. DNA for the CDR3: TGCGCCAGCAGTCAATCTGGACCGAAAGCAACTAATGAAAAACTGTTTTTT. Its translation: CASSQSGPKATNEKLFF.